The text below deals with one T cell receptor (beta chain). Assay: immunoSEQ multiplex PCR; the TCRdb copy retains only in-frame clones and omits some. The data contain 150,000 to 200,000 clones, 90% to 95% of them singletons. The CDR3 is made up of 16 amino acids. Germline loops: CDR1 SGDLS, CDR2 YYNGEE. The V end was cut by 0 bases, the J end by 2 bases, with 14 bases between. The sample originates from a study of control samples from healthy donors and cancer patients. This TCR was recovered from a man in his late teens or twenties in good health. J is TRBJ1-1 and V is TRBV9; D uncertain. The specimen was blood. DNA of the CDR3: TGTGCCAGCAGCGTAGAAGGGAACGCAGATAACACTGAAGCTTTCTTT. Protein product: CASSVEGNADNTEAFF.